The present TCR beta chain was sequenced within a study of blood T cell repertoires in COVID-19. On the study more broadly: Samples of COVID-19 (acute and convalescent) were obtained from the United States, Italy and Spain. Sample material is recorded as cDNA or gDNA derived from T cells, B-cell-depleted T cells, or PBMCs.

V lost 5 bases, J lost 0 bases, and 5 bases stayed unmatched. Per the germline V gene, CDR1 is KGHDR and CDR2 is SFDVKD. CDR3 length: 15 residues. Original handling: Estimated nucleated cell counts came from reference gene primer amplification. Only in-frame clones appear in the TCRdb table, and some are missing; sequencing was by immunoSEQ multiplex PCR. For V, J and clone size, that table is used; D and trimming come from the DNA. The table lists nearly 35,000 clones, about 93% of them singletons. The chain couples TRBV24-1 to TRBJ2-5; 7 nucleotides align to TRBD2. Sample: peripheral blood. This TCR derives from a human donor in a cohort sampled during active COVID-19. The CDR3 region has the DNA TGTGCCACCAGTGCCCCCGGGGGGAACCAAGAGACCCAGTACTTC. Translation gives CATSAPGGNQETQYF.